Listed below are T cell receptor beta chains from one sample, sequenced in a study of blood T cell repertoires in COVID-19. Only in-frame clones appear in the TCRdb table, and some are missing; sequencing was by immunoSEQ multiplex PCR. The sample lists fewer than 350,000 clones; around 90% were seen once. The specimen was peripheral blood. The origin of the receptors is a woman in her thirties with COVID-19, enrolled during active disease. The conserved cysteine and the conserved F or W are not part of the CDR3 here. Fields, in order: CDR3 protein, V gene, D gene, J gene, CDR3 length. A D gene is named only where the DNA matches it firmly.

cdr3_aa: ASSQRTGGGFHEQY
v_call: TRBV4-1
d_call: NA
j_call: TRBJ2-7
cdr3_length: 14

cdr3_aa: ASSLSSGGNQPQH
v_call: TRBV27
d_call: NA
j_call: TRBJ1-5
cdr3_length: 13

cdr3_aa: ASSSQRAGRDEQF
v_call: TRBV5-4
d_call: NA
j_call: TRBJ2-1
cdr3_length: 13

cdr3_aa: ASSFGQLPEQY
v_call: TRBV7-2
d_call: NA
j_call: TRBJ2-7
cdr3_length: 11

cdr3_aa: ASSLTGYNSPLH
v_call: TRBV7-8
d_call: NA
j_call: TRBJ1-6
cdr3_length: 12

cdr3_aa: SVGASTSGRTLEQF
v_call: TRBV29-1
d_call: TRBD2
j_call: TRBJ2-1
cdr3_length: 14

cdr3_aa: ASSQLVTGGLKASV
v_call: TRBV4-1
d_call: TRBD1
j_call: TRBJ1-4
cdr3_length: 14

cdr3_aa: ASSLAGADGELF
v_call: TRBV7-9
d_call: TRBD2
j_call: TRBJ2-2
cdr3_length: 12

cdr3_aa: ASSPEGNGNQPQH
v_call: TRBV6-5
d_call: NA
j_call: TRBJ1-5
cdr3_length: 13

cdr3_aa: ASHAKGVEQF
v_call: TRBV5-6
d_call: NA
j_call: TRBJ2-1
cdr3_length: 10

cdr3_aa: ASSWDRDRIFYGYT
v_call: TRBV6-6
d_call: TRBD1
j_call: TRBJ1-2
cdr3_length: 14

cdr3_aa: ASTWSTGWSYEQY
v_call: TRBV6-5
d_call: NA
j_call: TRBJ2-7
cdr3_length: 13

cdr3_aa: ASSDRGSGNEKLF
v_call: TRBV19
d_call: TRBD1
j_call: TRBJ1-4
cdr3_length: 13

cdr3_aa: ASSRGQVYGYT
v_call: TRBV6-5
d_call: TRBD1
j_call: TRBJ1-2
cdr3_length: 11

cdr3_aa: ASSEWGRVGEKLF
v_call: TRBV25-1
d_call: NA
j_call: TRBJ1-4
cdr3_length: 13

cdr3_aa: GSSGSTDTQY
v_call: TRBV6-6
d_call: TRBD2
j_call: TRBJ2-3
cdr3_length: 10

cdr3_aa: ASSFQGTHEQY
v_call: TRBV7-2
d_call: NA
j_call: TRBJ2-7
cdr3_length: 11

cdr3_aa: ATSPGLAGDEQF
v_call: TRBV15
d_call: TRBD2
j_call: TRBJ2-1
cdr3_length: 12

cdr3_aa: ASSYSRANEQF
v_call: TRBV6-5
d_call: NA
j_call: TRBJ2-1
cdr3_length: 11

cdr3_aa: ASKRQGSTDTQY
v_call: TRBV4-1
d_call: TRBD1
j_call: TRBJ2-3
cdr3_length: 12

cdr3_aa: ASRLAGWDEQF
v_call: TRBV6-5
d_call: TRBD2
j_call: TRBJ2-1
cdr3_length: 11

cdr3_aa: ASSYRVYEQY
v_call: TRBV11-3
d_call: NA
j_call: TRBJ2-7
cdr3_length: 10

cdr3_aa: ASRQNLNTEAF
v_call: TRBV10-1
d_call: NA
j_call: TRBJ1-1
cdr3_length: 11

cdr3_aa: ASSRVAGELTYNEQF
v_call: TRBV5-5
d_call: TRBD2
j_call: TRBJ2-1
cdr3_length: 15

cdr3_aa: ASSLSVGLPADTQY
v_call: TRBV7-3
d_call: NA
j_call: TRBJ2-3
cdr3_length: 14

cdr3_aa: ASSLATKGDEQY
v_call: TRBV7-8
d_call: NA
j_call: TRBJ2-7
cdr3_length: 12

cdr3_aa: ATSRSGQGNNYGYT
v_call: TRBV15
d_call: TRBD1
j_call: TRBJ1-2
cdr3_length: 14

cdr3_aa: ASSFSRAPHQH
v_call: TRBV28
d_call: NA
j_call: TRBJ1-5
cdr3_length: 11

cdr3_aa: SASLRTGGDDEQY
v_call: TRBV20-1
d_call: TRBD1
j_call: TRBJ2-7
cdr3_length: 13

cdr3_aa: ASSLGGVVNTEAF
v_call: TRBV5-8
d_call: NA
j_call: TRBJ1-1
cdr3_length: 13

cdr3_aa: ATSRELGDRRYNQPQH
v_call: TRBV15
d_call: NA
j_call: TRBJ1-5
cdr3_length: 16

cdr3_aa: ASTSGGRNEQF
v_call: TRBV6-5
d_call: TRBD2
j_call: TRBJ2-1
cdr3_length: 11

cdr3_aa: ASSETETFGYT
v_call: TRBV6-1
d_call: NA
j_call: TRBJ1-2
cdr3_length: 11

cdr3_aa: ASSQGSQKTF
v_call: TRBV3-1/TRBV3-2
d_call: NA
j_call: TRBJ1-1
cdr3_length: 10

cdr3_aa: ASSHPPQGAGEKLF
v_call: TRBV3-1/TRBV3-2
d_call: TRBD1
j_call: TRBJ1-4
cdr3_length: 14

cdr3_aa: ASSGAGRTGSHEQY
v_call: TRBV9
d_call: TRBD1
j_call: TRBJ2-7
cdr3_length: 14